Included here is one TCR beta chain sequence, with context. This entry comes from a study of low-dose radiotherapy and immunotherapy resistance in tumors. The CDR3 covers 14 residues. Germline V gene data show CDR1 as WSHSY and CDR2 as SAAADI. The V gene lost 3 bases and the J gene lost 0 bases, with 6 bases spanning the gap. Noted time point: before trial treatment. Alpha- and beta-chain coverage of first-strand cDNA came from TRAV- and TRBV-specific primers. It was with a constant-region primer and a V-primer adapter that TCRs were amplified over approximately 20 PCR cycles. TCRdb re-called the reads with MiXCR, one entry per CDR3 protein. Altogether around 65,000 distinct CDR3 sequences are present, around 27% being singletons, with the ten largest covering approximately 7%.

Sequenced here: PBMCs, sampled before treatment. The clonotype was recovered from a male donor with rectosigmoid adenocarcinoma. This chain links TRBV10-2 with TRBJ1-5; D ambiguous. The chain's CDR3 is CASSENGSNQPQHF. CDR3 nucleotides: TGCGCCAGCAGTGAAAACGGTAGCAATCAGCCCCAGCATTTT.